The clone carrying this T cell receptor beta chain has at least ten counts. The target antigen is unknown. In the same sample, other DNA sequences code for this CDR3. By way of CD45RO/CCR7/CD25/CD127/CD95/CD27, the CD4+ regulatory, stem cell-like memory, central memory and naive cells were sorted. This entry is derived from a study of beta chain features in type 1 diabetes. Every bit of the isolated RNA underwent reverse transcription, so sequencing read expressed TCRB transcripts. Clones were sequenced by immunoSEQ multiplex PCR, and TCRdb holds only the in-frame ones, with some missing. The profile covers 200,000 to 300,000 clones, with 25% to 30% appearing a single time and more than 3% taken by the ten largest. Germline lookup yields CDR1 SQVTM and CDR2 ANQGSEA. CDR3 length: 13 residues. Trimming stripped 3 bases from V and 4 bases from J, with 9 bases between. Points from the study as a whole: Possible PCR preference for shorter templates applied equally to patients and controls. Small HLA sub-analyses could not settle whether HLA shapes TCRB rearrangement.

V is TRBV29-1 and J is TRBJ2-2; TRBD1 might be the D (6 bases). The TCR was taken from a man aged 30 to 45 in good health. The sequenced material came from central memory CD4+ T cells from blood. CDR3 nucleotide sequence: TGCAGCGTTGACCCCAGGGGCACCGGGGAGCTGTTTTTT. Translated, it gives CSVDPRGTGELFF.